This T cell receptor beta chain stems from a study of blood T cell repertoires in COVID-19. Study-level background: Specimens from acute and convalescent COVID-19 originated in the United States, Italy and Spain. PBMCs, B-cell-depleted T cells, or T cells were the source of the cDNA or gDNA that made up the material.

How the authors handled the data: Amplified reference gene primers provided the basis for estimating nucleated cell counts. TCRdb's table, derived via immunoSEQ multiplex PCR, lists solely in-frame clones and lacks some. D and trimming were read from the DNA, whereas the V and J calls and clone size are those reported in that table. The data hold about 250,000 clones, with around 80% observed a single time. The CDR3 is 14 amino acids. The junction had 7 bases not matched to a gene; V was cut back by 5 bases and J by 3 bases. The germline V gene has CDR1 MNHEY and CDR2 SVGAGI. Sequenced material: peripheral blood. This TCR was sampled from a human donor in a cohort sampled during active COVID-19. The chain joins TRBV6-5 to TRBJ2-7; 7 nucleotides match TRBD1. As DNA, the CDR3 is TGTGCCAGCAGTCGCACAGGGGCTCTCTACGAGCAGTACTTC. Its translation is CASSRTGALYEQYF.